This TCR beta chain came from a study of T-cell memory formation after mild COVID-19. The study's findings and limits: Detection of some responders pre-infection suggested pre-existing cross-reactive memory T cells participated. Day 15 to 85 contractors were CD4/CD8 balanced; later expanders leaned CD4+.

TCRdb analysed the 5' RACE reads with MiXCR anew, one entry per CDR3 protein. The sample has hundreds of thousands of distinct CDR3 sequences, over 20% seen once. The CDR3 loop spans 13 amino acids. CDR1 KGHSH and CDR2 LQKENI come from the germline V gene. V was pared by 3 bases and J by 6 bases, with 11 bases between. As to this clonotype: The antigen is unknown.

The source is an adult woman who had mild COVID-19 (a few samples of this study predate the infection). Cell type and time point are not known. Sequencing used PBMCs or a T cell subset sorted from them (not recorded which). The gene calls are TRBV18 and TRBJ1-2; perhaps TRBD1 as D (6 bases). CDR3 coding DNA: TGTGCCAGCTCACCCCAGGGGTCGGATGGCTACACCTTC. This gives the protein CASSPQGSDGYTF.